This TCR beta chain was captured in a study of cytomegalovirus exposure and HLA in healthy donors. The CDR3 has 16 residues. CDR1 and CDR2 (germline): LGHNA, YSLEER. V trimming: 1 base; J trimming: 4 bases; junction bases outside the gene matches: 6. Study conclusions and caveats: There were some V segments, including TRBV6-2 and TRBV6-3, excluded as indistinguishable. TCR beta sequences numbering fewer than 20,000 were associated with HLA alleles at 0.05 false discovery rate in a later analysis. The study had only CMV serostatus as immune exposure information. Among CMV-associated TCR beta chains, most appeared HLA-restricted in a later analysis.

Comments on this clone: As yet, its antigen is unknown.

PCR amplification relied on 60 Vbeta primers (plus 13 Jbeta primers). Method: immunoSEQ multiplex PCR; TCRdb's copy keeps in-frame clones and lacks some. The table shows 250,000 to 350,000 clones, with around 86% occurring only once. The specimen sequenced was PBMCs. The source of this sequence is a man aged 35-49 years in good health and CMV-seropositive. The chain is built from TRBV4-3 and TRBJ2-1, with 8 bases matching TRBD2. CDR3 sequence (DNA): TGCGCCAGCAGCCAAGGGCGCGGGGGGAATTACAATGAGCAGTTCTTC. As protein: CASSQGRGGNYNEQFF.